This T cell receptor (beta chain) was captured by sequencing in a study of shared clonotypes between healthy human individuals. Using immunoSEQ multiplex PCR, the repertoire was profiled, and TCRdb retains in-frame clones only, with some absent. The sample consists of about 330,000 clones, about 74% of them appearing once. V was cut by 2 bases and J by 5 bases, with 7 bases left in between. Germline CDR1 is SGHRS and CDR2 is YFSETQ. The CDR3 totals 13 residues. The receptor was derived from a man in his thirties or forties in good health. Sequences were obtained from memory CD4+ T cells sorted from blood. The subset here: CD45RA-negative fraction. This rearrangement joins TRBV5-1 to TRBJ2-2; D is unresolved. The CDR3 is CASSFSETGELFF. CDR3 in DNA: TGCGCCAGCAGCTTTTCGGAGACCGGGGAGCTGTTTTTT. The variable domain in full, completed from reference TRBV5-1 and TRBJ2-2, reads KAGVTQTPRYLIKTRGQQVTLSCSPISGHRSVSWYQQTPGQGLQFLFEYFSETQRNKGNFPGRFSGRQFSNSRSEMNVSTLELGDSALYLCASSFSETGELFFGEGSRLTVL.